This T cell receptor beta chain was found in a study of CD8 T cells in ankylosing spondylitis. About this clonotype: What it recognizes is unknown.

For TCR beta, libraries came from quantitative 5'-RACE with molecular barcodes. TCRdb analysed the 5' RACE reads with MiXCR anew, one entry per CDR3 protein. The data show hundreds of thousands of distinct CDR3 sequences, 12% seen once. Germline-derived CDR1 and CDR2 are SGHRS and YFSETQ. V shed 4 bases and J 7 bases; nucleotides not matched to a gene: 8. The CDR3 spans 15 residues. Study-wide results and limits: A motif in TCR beta, a set of about eight highly homologous variants, appeared characteristic of ankylosing spondylitis blood. Reactive arthritis synovial fluid and blood were previously reported to contain some motif variants. Significant enrichment of disease-linked clones was reportedly seen in matched ankylosing spondylitis synovial fluid.

This receptor was taken from a male donor with ankylosing spondylitis. Sequenced: blood, either unsorted or a sorted T cell fraction (not recorded which). V and J are TRBV5-1 and TRBJ2-3, with 11 bases fitting TRBD2. CDR3 bases: TGCGCCAGCAGCCCTACTAGCGGGAGAATGAATACGCAGTATTTT. Translating gives CASSPTSGRMNTQYF. Supplemented by reference TRBV5-1 and TRBJ2-3, the full variable domain reads KAGVTQTPRYLIKTRGQQVTLSCSPISGHRSVSWYQQTPGQGLQFLFEYFSETQRNKGNFPGRFSGRQFSNSRSEMNVSTLELGDSALYLCASSPTSGRMNTQYFGPGTRLTVL.